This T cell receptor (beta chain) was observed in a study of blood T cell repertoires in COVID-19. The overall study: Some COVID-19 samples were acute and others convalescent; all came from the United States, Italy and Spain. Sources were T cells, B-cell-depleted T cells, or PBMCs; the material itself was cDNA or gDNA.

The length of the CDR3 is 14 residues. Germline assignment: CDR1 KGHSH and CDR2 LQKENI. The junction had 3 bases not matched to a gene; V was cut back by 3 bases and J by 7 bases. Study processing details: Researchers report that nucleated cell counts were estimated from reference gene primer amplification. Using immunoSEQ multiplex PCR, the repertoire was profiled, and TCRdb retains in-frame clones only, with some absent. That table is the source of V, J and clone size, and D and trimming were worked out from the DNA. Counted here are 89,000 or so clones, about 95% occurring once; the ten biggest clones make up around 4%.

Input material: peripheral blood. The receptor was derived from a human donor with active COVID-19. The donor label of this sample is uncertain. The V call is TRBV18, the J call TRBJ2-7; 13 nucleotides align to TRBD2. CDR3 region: CASSPRLAGGEQYF. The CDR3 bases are TGTGCCAGCTCACCCAGACTAGCGGGGGGTGAGCAGTACTTC.